These T cell receptor beta chains were read from a single sample in a study of T cell repertoires in cytomegalovirus infection. MiXCR, run by TCRdb on the reads, gives a single entry per CDR3 protein. The repertoire holds 150,000 or so distinct CDR3 sequences, with roughly 21% as singletons. These TCRs' antigens remain unknown. The sequences come from CD8+ T cells from cultured PBMCs, collected from culture after CMV antigen stimulation. These receptors came from a human donor in good health (CMV status not recorded). Some clones in this sample may be carry-over from other donors' samples. Each CDR3 is given with its conserved first and last residue. The D gene is left open where the match is weak. Rows give clone size only sometimes, using once, few, many, or a class for an expanded clone.

clone_size | j_call | v_call | d_call | cdr3_nt | cdr3_aa
. | TRBJ1-6 | TRBV4-1 | . | TGCGCCAGCAGCCAAGATATATCTTTCGGACGGGAGGAGTTAAACTTT | CASSQDISFGREELNF
few | TRBJ2-3 | TRBV10-2 | TRBD2 | TGCGCCAGTGCGCAACTAGCGGGGGTCACAGATACGCAGTATTTT | CASAQLAGVTDTQYF
. | TRBJ2-1 | TRBV12-3/TRBV12-4 | . | TGTGCCAGCAGTTTAGGTGGGGTTGAGCAGTTCTTC | CASSLGGVEQFF
few | TRBJ2-7 | TRBV7-6 | . | TGTGCCAGCAGCTTAGCTAATTACGAGCAGTACTTC | CASSLANYEQYF
many | TRBJ2-1 | TRBV28 | TRBD1 | TGTGCCAGCAGTTTCTGGGACAGGGAAGGCGGTGAGCAGTTCTTC | CASSFWDREGGEQFF
. | TRBJ1-5 | TRBV19 | . | TGTGCCAGTAGTCCCTATGGGGGAACAGGCCCCGGAGGGAATCAGCCCCAGCATTTT | CASSPYGGTGPGGNQPQHF
. | TRBJ1-2 | TRBV12-3/TRBV12-4 | . | TGTGCCAGCAGTTTCGACGGGAACTATGGCTACACCTTC | CASSFDGNYGYTF
. | TRBJ2-1 | TRBV6-1 | TRBD2 | TGTGCCAGCAGTTCGGGACTAGCGGAAAGCTCCTACAATGAGCAGTTCTTC | CASSSGLAESSYNEQFF
few | TRBJ2-6 | TRBV11-2 | . | TGTGCCAGCAGCTTAGGAGTCTATTCTGGGGCCAACGTCCTGACTTTC | CASSLGVYSGANVLTF
. | TRBJ1-2 | TRBV12-3/TRBV12-4 | . | TGTGCCAGCAGGGGGGGGTTTTTTGGCTACACCTTC | CASRGGFFGYTF
. | TRBJ2-7 | TRBV12-3/TRBV12-4 | . | TGTGCCAGCGCCGGGTACGAGCAGTACTTC | CASAGYEQYF
. | TRBJ2-1 | TRBV4-2 | TRBD2 | TGTGCCAGCAGCGATCGAGTAGCGGGGGCCTACAATGAGCAGTTCTTC | CASSDRVAGAYNEQFF
. | TRBJ1-5 | TRBV27 | TRBD1 | TGTGCCAGCAGTATTACAGGGGGCGAAAATCAGCCCCAGCATTTT | CASSITGGENQPQHF
few | TRBJ1-2 | TRBV7-8 | TRBD1 | TGTGCCAGCAGCTTATCAACCGGGACAGGGGGCGGGGATGGCTACACCTTC | CASSLSTGTGGGDGYTF
few | TRBJ2-3 | TRBV4-1 | TRBD2 | TGCGCCAGCAGCCAAGAGGTCGGACCCCGCGGGAGAACAGATACGCAGTATTTT | CASSQEVGPRGRTDTQYF
. | TRBJ1-2 | TRBV5-6 | . | TGTGCCAGCAGCTTGGGGTTCGGAGGTAGGCTCGATTATGGCTACACCTTC | CASSLGFGGRLDYGYTF
few | TRBJ2-3 | TRBV12-3/TRBV12-4 | TRBD2 | TGTGCCAGCAGTTTAGGCGGGGGGGCCCCCGCAGATACGCAGTATTTT | CASSLGGGAPADTQYF
. | TRBJ1-5 | TRBV6-2/TRBV6-3 | TRBD1 | TGTGCCAGCAGAGACAGGGGCCGCAATCAGCCCCAGCATTTT | CASRDRGRNQPQHF
. | TRBJ2-5 | TRBV19 | . | TGTGCCAGTAGTATAGTAGAGCTCTCGGGGGAGACCCAGTACTTC | CASSIVELSGETQYF
few | TRBJ2-3 | TRBV9 | . | TGTGCCAGCAGCGTGGGCACAGATACGCAGTATTTT | CASSVGTDTQYF
. | TRBJ1-2 | TRBV12-3/TRBV12-4 | TRBD1 | TGTGCCAGCAGTCCCGGGACAGGGTACTATGGCTACACCTTC | CASSPGTGYYGYTF
. | TRBJ2-2 | TRBV6-2/TRBV6-3 | . | TGTGCCAGCAGTTACGATCACACCGGGGAGCTGTTTTTT | CASSYDHTGELFF
few | TRBJ1-1 | TRBV12-3/TRBV12-4 | . | TGTGCCAGCAGTCTAGCTCTCCAGGGTAACACTGAAGCTTTCTTT | CASSLALQGNTEAFF
. | TRBJ2-7 | TRBV7-2 | . | TGTGCCAGCGGAGGACGACGGGCTTACTCCTACGAGCAGTACTTC | CASGGRRAYSYEQYF
many | TRBJ2-5 | TRBV12-3/TRBV12-4 | . | TGTGCCAGCAGTTTGTCAGCAGGACTAGAGACCCAGTACTTC | CASSLSAGLETQYF
. | TRBJ1-2 | TRBV7-3 | TRBD1 | TGTGCCAGCAGCCCGGTCCCGGGACAGGGGGCCGCTAACTATGGCTACACCTTC | CASSPVPGQGAANYGYTF
few | TRBJ2-3 | TRBV7-9 | TRBD1 | TGTGCCAGCAGCTCCTCGGACAGGTCTGCAGATACGCAGTATTTT | CASSSSDRSADTQYF
few | TRBJ2-4 | TRBV7-2 | TRBD2 | TGTGCCAGCAGCTTAGTCGGGGGGGCGGCCAGAAACATTCAGTACTTC | CASSLVGGAARNIQYF
few | TRBJ2-7 | TRBV19 | . | TGTGCCAGTAGGACAGACTACGAGCAGTACTTC | CASRTDYEQYF
. | TRBJ1-6 | TRBV6-5 | . | TGTGCCAGCAGTTACAGAGATTCACCCCTCCACTTT | CASSYRDSPLHF
few | TRBJ2-7 | TRBV7-2 | TRBD1 | TGTGCCAGCGGACCACAGGGGGGAAGTCTGTACGAGCAGTACTTC | CASGPQGGSLYEQYF
. | TRBJ2-7 | TRBV14 | TRBD1 | TGTGCCAGCACCATGACAGGGTACTCCTACGAGCAGTACTTC | CASTMTGYSYEQYF
. | TRBJ2-1 | TRBV12-3/TRBV12-4 | . | TGTGCCAACGGAAAAGGGAAAAATGAGCAGTTCTTC | CANGKGKNEQFF
. | TRBJ1-5 | TRBV6-8 | TRBD1 | TGTGCCAGCAGTTTTACAGGGGTTGGCCAGCCCCAGCATTTT | CASSFTGVGQPQHF
few | TRBJ2-7 | TRBV12-3/TRBV12-4 | . | TGTGCCAGCAGTCTTCCGACAGGAATCTCCTACGAGCAGTACTTC | CASSLPTGISYEQYF
few | TRBJ1-1 | TRBV29-1 | . | TGCAGCGTTGCCCAATATACTGAAGCTTTCTTT | CSVAQYTEAFF
few | TRBJ2-5 | TRBV7-2 | . | TGTGCCAGCAGCTTAGGCCTCACAGGGCGGCGGGAGACCCAGTACTTC | CASSLGLTGRRETQYF
few | TRBJ1-1 | TRBV7-8 | . | TGTGCCAGCAGCGAAGAACGATTAATGAGGGCGGCATTT | CASSEERLMRAAF
. | TRBJ2-1 | TRBV27 | . | TGTGCCAGCAGTTTATCCCGGCGGGGACCCCTGGATGAGCAGTTCTTC | CASSLSRRGPLDEQFF
few | TRBJ1-3 | TRBV2 | TRBD1 | TGTGCCAGCAGTGAGTGGGACAGCTCTGGAAACACCATATATTTT | CASSEWDSSGNTIYF
. | TRBJ2-1 | TRBV23-1 | . | TGTGCCAGCAACTTCCCCGGGCATGGGGATGAGCAGTTCTTC | CASNFPGHGDEQFF
. | TRBJ2-5 | TRBV7-2 | . | TGTGCCAGCAGCTTGCGGGGACTTAACCAAGAGACCCAGTACTTC | CASSLRGLNQETQYF
. | TRBJ1-2 | TRBV27 | . | TGTGCCAGCAGTCCCACAGCGTCGGTCTATGGCTACACCTTC | CASSPTASVYGYTF
few | TRBJ2-5 | TRBV5-1 | TRBD2 | TGCGCCAGCAGCGCCCGAAGCGGGGTCCCCCAAGAGACCCAGTACTTC | CASSARSGVPQETQYF
. | TRBJ2-1 | TRBV7-9 | . | TGTGCCAGCAGCTTACGGGGTATTGATGAGCAGTTCTTC | CASSLRGIDEQFF
few | TRBJ2-1 | TRBV6-6 | TRBD2 | TGTGCCAGCAGTTACCCTTATGCTAGCGGGGGGGCGAGCTCCTACAATGAGCAGTTCTTC | CASSYPYASGGASSYNEQFF